This T cell receptor (beta chain) was captured in a study of T cell responses to AZD1222 COVID-19 vaccine (dated by TCRdb to about 2021). Regarding the research as a whole: AZD1222 recipients whose second dose came at about 4 weeks and those whose second dose came at about 12 weeks were combined into one group, since spike-specific TCR depth and breadth did not differ between the two schedules. A total of 233 trial participants underwent TCR sequencing, of whom 200 to 220 received two doses of AZD1222 and about 25 received two doses of the MenACWY control vaccine. Enrollment into the trials was organized by age into subgroups of 18-55, 56-69 and 70-plus years, and those subgroups contained roughly 160, 29 and 62 TCR-sequenced participants, respectively.

CDR1 and CDR2, per the germline V gene (reference sequence), are SEHNR and FQNEAQ. The germline V and J ends show losses of 8 bases and 7 bases respectively, and no gene match explains 11 bases of the junction. Its CDR3 holds 15 amino acids, cysteine through phenylalanine. Only the CDR3 DNA is retained, 45 bases long and in frame from the first base. The CDR3 regions of human TCRbeta chains were analyzed by immunosequencing. Concerning the study's data processing: TCRs in the repertoires were matched against a reference library of SARS-CoV-2-specific TCRs that had been generated with the MIRA antigen-specificity platform. Breadth was defined as the fraction of unique TCRs that were SARS-CoV-2-associated. Depth was defined as the fraction of total T cells that were SARS-CoV-2-associated. Using the MIRA data, every spike-specific TCR was mapped to the spike region that the TCR reacted to and assigned to either a CD4 or a CD8 class. Log10-transformed breadth and depth values were compared by one-way ANOVA with Sidak's multiple comparisons tests. TCRdb mirrors the immuneACCESS table, restricted to in-frame sequences. Some clones are absent from its copies; in checked studies, under half trace to an unresolved V gene, and the reason for the others is unknown. V, J and clone size were drawn from that table, and D and trimming were deduced from the DNA. Counted in this sample were roughly 120,000 clones; around 81% of them appeared once. The ten biggest clones cover around 4.6% of the sample.

Remarks on this clone: This clone's antigen is unknown. Within one base of it there is no much larger clone, and no base qualities were kept.

The full study reports these points: Spike-specific TCR breadth and depth rose significantly after two AZD1222 doses compared with day 0 and with MenACWY recipients. Because no day 14 peak-response samples were available, repertoires were characterized only after the peak T cell response. Only six AZD1222 recipients were SARS-CoV-2 seropositive at baseline, limiting conclusions about previously exposed vaccinees. The 56-69-year group was small, and its depth increase did not reach significance, likely because of low power. Vaccine-associated CD4 TCRs spanned the whole spike protein, with dominant responses in regions 160-218 and 743-854. Epitopes outside the regions mutated in the B.1.351 and B.1.1.7 variants were reportedly recognized by nearly half of the unique spike-specific TCRs. Participants were mostly white British, with more females than males. The authors suggested clonal diversity may have been underestimated.

The label giving this sample's time point can be read as: baseline before first vaccination. Samples from vaccinated people were obtained from the UK trials COV001 and COV002, which included a single-blind randomized controlled phase 2/3 trial of AZD1222 (ChAdOx1 nCoV-19) in healthy adults. For TCRbeta chain sequencing, PBMC samples were collected from trial participants at day 0 and at day 28 after the second dose. Sample: peripheral blood, taken on day 0 of AZD1222 vaccination. The receptor chain draws on TRBV7-9 and TRBJ2-1; 10 of the junction bases match TRBD2. This clonotype was sampled from an adult in good health. The DNA sequence is TGTGCCAGCCTCCCGGACGGACTAGCGGCTAATGAGCAGTTCTTC. It is translated as CASLPDGLAANEQFF.